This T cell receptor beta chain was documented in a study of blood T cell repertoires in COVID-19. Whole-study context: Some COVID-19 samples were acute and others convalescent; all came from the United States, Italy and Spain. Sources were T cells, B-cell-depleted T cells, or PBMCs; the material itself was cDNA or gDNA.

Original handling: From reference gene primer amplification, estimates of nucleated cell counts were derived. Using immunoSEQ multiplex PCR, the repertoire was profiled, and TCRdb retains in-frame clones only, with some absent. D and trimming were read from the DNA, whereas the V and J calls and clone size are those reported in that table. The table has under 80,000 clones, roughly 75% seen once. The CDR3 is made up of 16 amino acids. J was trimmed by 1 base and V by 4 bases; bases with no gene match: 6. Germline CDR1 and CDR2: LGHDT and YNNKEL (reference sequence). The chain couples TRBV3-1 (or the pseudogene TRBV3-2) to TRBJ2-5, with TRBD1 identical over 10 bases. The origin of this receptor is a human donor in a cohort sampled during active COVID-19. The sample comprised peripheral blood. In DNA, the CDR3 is TGTGCCAGCAGCCTAACCGGGACAGGGGTCCAAGAGACCCAGTACTTC. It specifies CASSLTGTGVQETQYF.